This T cell receptor (beta chain) is drawn from a study of T cells in localized non-small cell lung cancer. Worth noting for this clone: Its target is unknown.

The V gene end was trimmed by 5 bases and the J gene end by 3 bases; junction bases not matched to a gene: 8. The CDR3 totals 16 residues. Germline CDR1 reads ENHRY; CDR2 reads SYGVKD. Data came from immunoSEQ multiplex PCR; TCRdb stores just in-frame clones and leaves some out. The sample records around 31,000 clones, about 89% being singletons. Study-wide results and caveats: Blood T cell density predicted longer survival; adjacent-lung clonality, shorter. Heterogeneity remains possible because sequencing was limited to only one tumor region. The appearance of a median approximately 60 of the top 100 tumor clones was seen in adjacent lung.

The TCR originated in a female donor older than 55 with stage I lung adenocarcinoma. This chain uses TRBV10-3 with TRBJ2-1, with TRBD1 matching 9 bases. This specimen was peripheral blood, taken before any cancer treatment. The CDR3 sequence: CAISPGTGNLYNEQFF. DNA of the CDR3: TGTGCCATCAGTCCCGGGACAGGGAACCTCTACAATGAGCAGTTCTTC.